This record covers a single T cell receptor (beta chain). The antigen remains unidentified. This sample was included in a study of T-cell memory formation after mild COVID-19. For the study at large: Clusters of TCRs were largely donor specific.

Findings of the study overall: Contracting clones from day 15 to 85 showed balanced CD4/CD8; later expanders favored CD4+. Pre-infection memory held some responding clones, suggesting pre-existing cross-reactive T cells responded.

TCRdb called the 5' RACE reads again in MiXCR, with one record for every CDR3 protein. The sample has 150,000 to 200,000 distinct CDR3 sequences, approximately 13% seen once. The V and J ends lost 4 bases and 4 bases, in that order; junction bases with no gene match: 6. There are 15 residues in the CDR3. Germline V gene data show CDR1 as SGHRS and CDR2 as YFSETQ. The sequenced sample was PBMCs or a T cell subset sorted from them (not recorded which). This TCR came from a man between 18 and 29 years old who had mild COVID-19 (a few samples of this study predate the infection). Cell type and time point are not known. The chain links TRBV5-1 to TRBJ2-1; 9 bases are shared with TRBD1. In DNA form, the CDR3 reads TGCGCCAGCAGCCACCGGGACAGGGATTACAATGAGCAGTTCTTC. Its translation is CASSHRDRDYNEQFF.